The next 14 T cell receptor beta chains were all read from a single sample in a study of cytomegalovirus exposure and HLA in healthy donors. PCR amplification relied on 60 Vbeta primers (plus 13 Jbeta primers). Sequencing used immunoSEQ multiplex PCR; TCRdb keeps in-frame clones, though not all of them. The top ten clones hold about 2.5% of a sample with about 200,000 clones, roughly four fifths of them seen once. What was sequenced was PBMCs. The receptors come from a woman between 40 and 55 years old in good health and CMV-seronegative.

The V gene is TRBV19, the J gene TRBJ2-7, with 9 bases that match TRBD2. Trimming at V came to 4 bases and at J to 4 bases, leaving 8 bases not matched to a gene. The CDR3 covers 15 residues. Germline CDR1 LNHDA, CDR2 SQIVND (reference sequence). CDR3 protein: CASSTQAGGRYEQYF. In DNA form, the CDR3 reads TGTGCCAGTAGTACCCAAGCGGGAGGTCGTTACGAGCAGTACTTC.

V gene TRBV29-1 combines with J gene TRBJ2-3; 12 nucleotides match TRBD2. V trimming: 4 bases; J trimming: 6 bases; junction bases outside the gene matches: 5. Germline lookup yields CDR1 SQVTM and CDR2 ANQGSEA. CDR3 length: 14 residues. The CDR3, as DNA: TGCAGCGTTGGACTAGCGGGGGTCCGTGATACGCAGTATTTT. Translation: CSVGLAGVRDTQYF.

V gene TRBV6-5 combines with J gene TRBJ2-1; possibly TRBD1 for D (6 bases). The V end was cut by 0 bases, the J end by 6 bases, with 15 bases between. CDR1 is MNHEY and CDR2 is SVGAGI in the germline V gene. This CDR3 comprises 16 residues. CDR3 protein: CASSYSPVNRVNEQFF. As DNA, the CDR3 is TGTGCCAGCAGTTACTCGCCGGTAAACAGGGTCAATGAGCAGTTCTTC.

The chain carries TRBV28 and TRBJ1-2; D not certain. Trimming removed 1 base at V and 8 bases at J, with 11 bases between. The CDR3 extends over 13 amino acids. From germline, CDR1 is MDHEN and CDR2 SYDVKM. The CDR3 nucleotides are TGTGCCAGCAGTTTATCGGCCCGAGGAGGCTACACCTTC. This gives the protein CASSLSARGGYTF.

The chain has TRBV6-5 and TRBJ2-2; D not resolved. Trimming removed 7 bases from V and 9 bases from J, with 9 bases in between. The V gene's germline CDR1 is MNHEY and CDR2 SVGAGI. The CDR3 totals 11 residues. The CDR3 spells CASTPGRELFF. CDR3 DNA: TGTGCCAGCACCCCGGGTCGGGAGCTGTTTTTT.

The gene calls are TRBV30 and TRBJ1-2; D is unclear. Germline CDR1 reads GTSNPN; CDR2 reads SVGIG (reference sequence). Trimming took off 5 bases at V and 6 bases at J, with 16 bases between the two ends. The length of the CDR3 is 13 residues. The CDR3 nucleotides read TGTGCCTGGCGCCCACGGGGTTCGAATGGCTACACCTTC. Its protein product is CAWRPRGSNGYTF.

CDR3 bases: TGTGCCAGCAGCTTGGACCAGGCCCTAAATCAGCCCCAGCATTTT. Translation: CASSLDQALNQPQHF. This chain links TRBV5-5 with TRBJ1-5; D is uncertain. The CDR3 loop spans 15 amino acids. Germline V gene data show CDR1 as SGHKS and CDR2 as YYEKEE (reference sequence). V shed 0 bases and J shed 4 bases, with 11 bases lying between them. Full variable domain (missing parts from reference TRBV5-5 and TRBJ1-5): DAGVTQSPTHLIKTRGQQVTLRCSPISGHKSVSWYQQVLGQGPQFIFQYYEKEERGRGNFPDRFSARQFPNYSSELNVNALLLGDSALYLCASSLDQALNQPQHFGDGTRLSIL.

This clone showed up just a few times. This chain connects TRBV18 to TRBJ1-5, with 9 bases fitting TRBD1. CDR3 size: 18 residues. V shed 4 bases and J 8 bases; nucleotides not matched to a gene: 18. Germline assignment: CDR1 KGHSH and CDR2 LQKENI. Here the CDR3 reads CASSRVQGATGALEPQHF. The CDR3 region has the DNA TGTGCCAGCTCACGGGTACAGGGGGCGACGGGGGCTTTGGAGCCCCAGCATTTT.

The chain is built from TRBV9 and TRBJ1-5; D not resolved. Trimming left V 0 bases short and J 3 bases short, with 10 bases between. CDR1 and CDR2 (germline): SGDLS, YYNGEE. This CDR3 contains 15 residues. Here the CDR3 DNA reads TGTGCCAGCAGCGTAGGAGTCTCCCACAATCAGCCCCAGCATTTT. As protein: CASSVGVSHNQPQHF. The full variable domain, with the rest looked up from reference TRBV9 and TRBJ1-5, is DSGVTQTPKHLITATGQRVTLRCSPRSGDLSVYWYQQSLDQGLQFLIQYYNGEERAKGNILERFSAQQFPDLHSELNLSSLELGDSALYFCASSVGVSHNQPQHFGDGTRLSIL.

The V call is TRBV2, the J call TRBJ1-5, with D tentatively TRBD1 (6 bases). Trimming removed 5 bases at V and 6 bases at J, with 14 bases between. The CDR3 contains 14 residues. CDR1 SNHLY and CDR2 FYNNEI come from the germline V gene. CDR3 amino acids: CASSQQGRVQPQHF. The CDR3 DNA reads TGTGCCAGCAGTCAACAGGGTAGAGTTCAGCCCCAGCATTTT. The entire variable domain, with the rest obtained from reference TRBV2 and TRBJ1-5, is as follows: EPEVTQTPSHQVTQMGQEVILRCVPISNHLYFYWYRQILGQKVEFLVSFYNNEISEKSEIFDDQFSVERPDGSNFTLKIRSTKLEDSAMYFCASSQQGRVQPQHFGDGTRLSIL.

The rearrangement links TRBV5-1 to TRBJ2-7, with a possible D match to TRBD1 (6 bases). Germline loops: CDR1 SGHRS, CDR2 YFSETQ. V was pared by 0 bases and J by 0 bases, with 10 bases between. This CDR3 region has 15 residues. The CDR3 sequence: CASSLGTVPSYEQYF. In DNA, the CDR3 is TGCGCCAGCAGCTTGGGGACAGTCCCCTCCTACGAGCAGTACTTC.

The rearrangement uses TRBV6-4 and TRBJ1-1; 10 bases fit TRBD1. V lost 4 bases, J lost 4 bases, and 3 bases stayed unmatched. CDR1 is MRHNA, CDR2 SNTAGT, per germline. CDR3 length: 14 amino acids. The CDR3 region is CASSATGGLTEAFF. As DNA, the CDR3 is TGTGCCAGCAGTGCGACAGGGGGCCTCACTGAAGCTTTCTTT.

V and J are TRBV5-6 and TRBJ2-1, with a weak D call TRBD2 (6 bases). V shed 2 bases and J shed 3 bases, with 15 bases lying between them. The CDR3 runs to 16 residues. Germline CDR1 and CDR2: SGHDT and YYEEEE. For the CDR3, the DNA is TGTGCCAGCAGCTTAGGAACTGGGGGAGGCTACAATGAGCAGTTCTTC. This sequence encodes CASSLGTGGGYNEQFF.

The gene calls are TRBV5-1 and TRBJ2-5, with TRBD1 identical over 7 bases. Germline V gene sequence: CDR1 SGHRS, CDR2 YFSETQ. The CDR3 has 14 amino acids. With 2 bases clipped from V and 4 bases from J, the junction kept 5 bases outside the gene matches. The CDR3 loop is CASSFRDSLETQYF. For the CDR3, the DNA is TGCGCCAGCAGCTTTCGGGACAGCCTAGAGACCCAGTACTTC.